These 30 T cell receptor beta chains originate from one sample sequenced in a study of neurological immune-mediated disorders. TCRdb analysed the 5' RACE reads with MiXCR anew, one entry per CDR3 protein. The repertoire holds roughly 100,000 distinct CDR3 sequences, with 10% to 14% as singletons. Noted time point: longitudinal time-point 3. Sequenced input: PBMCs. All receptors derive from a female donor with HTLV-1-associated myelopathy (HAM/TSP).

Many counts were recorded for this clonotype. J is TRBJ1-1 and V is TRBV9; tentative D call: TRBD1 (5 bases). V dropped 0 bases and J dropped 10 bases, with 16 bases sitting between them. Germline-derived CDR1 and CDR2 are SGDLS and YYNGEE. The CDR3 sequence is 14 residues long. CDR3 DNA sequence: TGTGCCAGCAGCGTAGGAGGGGCCACCCCGGGAGCTTTCTTT. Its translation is CASSVGGATPGAFF.

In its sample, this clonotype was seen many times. CDR3 sequence (DNA): TGTGCCAGCAGCCCTATTACAGGGGGAGTAGAGACCCAGTACTTC. Translated: CASSPITGGVETQYF. The rearrangement uses TRBV7-2 and TRBJ2-5; 8 bases match TRBD1. CDR3 length: 15 amino acids. Germline lookup yields CDR1 SGHTA and CDR2 FQGNSA. The ends lost 5 bases at V and 4 bases at J; junction bases unmatched: 9.

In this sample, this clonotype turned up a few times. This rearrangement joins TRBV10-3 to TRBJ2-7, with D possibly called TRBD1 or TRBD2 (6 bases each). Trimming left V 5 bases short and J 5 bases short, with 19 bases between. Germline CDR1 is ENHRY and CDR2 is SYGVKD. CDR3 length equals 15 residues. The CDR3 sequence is CAISPSVRGVHEQYF. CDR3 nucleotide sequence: TGTGCCATCAGTCCTAGCGTAAGGGGGGTCCACGAGCAGTACTTC.

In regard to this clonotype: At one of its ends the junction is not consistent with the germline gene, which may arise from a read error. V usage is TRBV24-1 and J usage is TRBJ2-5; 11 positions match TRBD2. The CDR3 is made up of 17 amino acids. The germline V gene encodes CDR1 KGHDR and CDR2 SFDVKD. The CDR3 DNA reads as TGTGTCACCAGTGATCCAAATAGCGGGGGGGCGCAAGAGACCCAGTACTTC. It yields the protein CVTSDPNSGGAQETQYF.

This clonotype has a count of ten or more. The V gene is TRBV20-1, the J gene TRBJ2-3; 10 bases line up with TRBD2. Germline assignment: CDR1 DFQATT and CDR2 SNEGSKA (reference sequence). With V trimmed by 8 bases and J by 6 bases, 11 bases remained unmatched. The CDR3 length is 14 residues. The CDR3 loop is CSSQSGGAGDTQYF. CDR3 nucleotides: TGCAGTTCTCAAAGCGGGGGGGCTGGGGATACGCAGTATTTT.

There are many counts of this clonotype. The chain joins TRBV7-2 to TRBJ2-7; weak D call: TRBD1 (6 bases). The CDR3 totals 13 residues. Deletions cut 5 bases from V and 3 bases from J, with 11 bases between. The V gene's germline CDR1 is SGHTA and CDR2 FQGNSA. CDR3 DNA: TGTGCCAGCAGCCTGGGACACAACTACGAGCAGTACTTC. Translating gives CASSLGHNYEQYF.

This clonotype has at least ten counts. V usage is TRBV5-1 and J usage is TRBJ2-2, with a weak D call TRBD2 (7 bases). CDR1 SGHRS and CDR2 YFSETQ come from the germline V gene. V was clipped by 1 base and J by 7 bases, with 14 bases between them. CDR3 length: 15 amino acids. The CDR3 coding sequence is TGCGCCAGCAGCTTGTCGAGGGGGGGCGACGGGGAGCTGTTTTTT. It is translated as CASSLSRGGDGELFF. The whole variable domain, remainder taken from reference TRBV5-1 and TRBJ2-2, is KAGVTQTPRYLIKTRGQQVTLSCSPISGHRSVSWYQQTPGQGLQFLFEYFSETQRNKGNFPGRFSGRQFSNSRSEMNVSTLELGDSALYLCASSLSRGGDGELFFGEGSRLTVL.

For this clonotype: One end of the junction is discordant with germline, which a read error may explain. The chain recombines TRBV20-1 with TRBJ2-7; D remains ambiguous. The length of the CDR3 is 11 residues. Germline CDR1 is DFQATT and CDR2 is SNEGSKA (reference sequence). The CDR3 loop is CSADPFYEQHF. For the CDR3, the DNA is TGCAGTGCCGATCCGTTCTACGAGCAGCACTTC.

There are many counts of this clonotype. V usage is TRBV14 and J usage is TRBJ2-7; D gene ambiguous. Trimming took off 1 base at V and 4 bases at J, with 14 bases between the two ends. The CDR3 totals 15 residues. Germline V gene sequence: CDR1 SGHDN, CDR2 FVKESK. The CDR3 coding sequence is TGTGCCAGCAGCCAAGCCGGCCATACCGATTACGAGCAGTACTTC. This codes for CASSQAGHTDYEQYF.

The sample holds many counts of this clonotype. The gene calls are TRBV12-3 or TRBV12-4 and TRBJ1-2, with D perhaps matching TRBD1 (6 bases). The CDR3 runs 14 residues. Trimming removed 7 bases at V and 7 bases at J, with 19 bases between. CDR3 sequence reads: CASTIPGVRGGYTF. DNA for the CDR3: TGTGCCAGCACCATCCCCGGTGTCAGGGGTGGCTACACCTTC.

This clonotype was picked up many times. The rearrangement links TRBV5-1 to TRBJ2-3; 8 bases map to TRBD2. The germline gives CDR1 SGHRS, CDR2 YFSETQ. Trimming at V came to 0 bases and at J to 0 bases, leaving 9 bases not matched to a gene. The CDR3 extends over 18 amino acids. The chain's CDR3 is CASSLAAGGLPSTDTQYF. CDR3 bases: TGCGCCAGCAGCTTGGCCGCGGGGGGCCTCCCTAGCACAGATACGCAGTATTTT.

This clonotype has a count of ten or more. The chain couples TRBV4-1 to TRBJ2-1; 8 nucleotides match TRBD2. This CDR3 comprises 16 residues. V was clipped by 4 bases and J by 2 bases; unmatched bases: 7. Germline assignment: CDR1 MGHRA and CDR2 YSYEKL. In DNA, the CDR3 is TGCGCCAGCAGCCCGATTCTAGCGGGTACCTACAATGAGCAGTTCTTC. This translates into CASSPILAGTYNEQFF.

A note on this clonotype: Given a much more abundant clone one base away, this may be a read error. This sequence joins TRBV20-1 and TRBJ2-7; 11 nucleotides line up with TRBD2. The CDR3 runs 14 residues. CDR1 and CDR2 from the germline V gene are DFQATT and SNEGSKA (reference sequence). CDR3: CNARGTSGSYEQYF. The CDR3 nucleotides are TGCAATGCTAGAGGGACTAGCGGCTCCTACGAGCAGTACTTC.

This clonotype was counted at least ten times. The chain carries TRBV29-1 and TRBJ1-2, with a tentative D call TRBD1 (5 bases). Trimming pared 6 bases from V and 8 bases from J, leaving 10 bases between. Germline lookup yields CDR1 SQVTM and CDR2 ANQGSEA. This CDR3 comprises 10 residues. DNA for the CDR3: TGCAGCGTACTACCAGGGGGCTACACCTTC. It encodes CSVLPGGYTF.

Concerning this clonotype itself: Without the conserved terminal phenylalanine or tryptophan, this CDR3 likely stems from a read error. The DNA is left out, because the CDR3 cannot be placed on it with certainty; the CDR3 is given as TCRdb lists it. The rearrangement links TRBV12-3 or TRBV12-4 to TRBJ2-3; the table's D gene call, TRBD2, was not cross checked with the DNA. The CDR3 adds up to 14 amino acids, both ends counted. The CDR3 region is CASSQAGNTDTQDL.

CDR3 nucleotide sequence: TGCGCCAGCAGCTTGGGACAGCGAATTGGCACAACTAATGAAAAACTGTTTTTT. This encodes CASSLGQRIGTTNEKLFF. V gene TRBV5-1 combines with J gene TRBJ1-4; TRBD1 is a possible D gene (5 bases). V lost 0 bases and J lost 0, with 15 bases in between. CDR3 length equals 18 residues. Germline values: CDR1 SGHRS, CDR2 YFSETQ.

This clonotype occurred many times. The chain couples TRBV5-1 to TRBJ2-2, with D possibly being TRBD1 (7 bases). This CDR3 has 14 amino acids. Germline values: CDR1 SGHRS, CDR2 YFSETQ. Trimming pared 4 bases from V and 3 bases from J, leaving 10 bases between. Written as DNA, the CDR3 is TGCGCCAGCAGCGCGGGACAGTACACCGGGGAGCTGTTTTTT. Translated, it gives CASSAGQYTGELFF.

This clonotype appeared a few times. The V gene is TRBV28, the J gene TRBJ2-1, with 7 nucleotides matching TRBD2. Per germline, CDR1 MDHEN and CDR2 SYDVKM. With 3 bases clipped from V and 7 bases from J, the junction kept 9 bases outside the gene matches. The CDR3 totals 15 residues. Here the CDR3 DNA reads TGTGCCAGCAGTTTGGGAGGGGTCCCTTCGAATGAGCAGTTCTTC. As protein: CASSLGGVPSNEQFF.

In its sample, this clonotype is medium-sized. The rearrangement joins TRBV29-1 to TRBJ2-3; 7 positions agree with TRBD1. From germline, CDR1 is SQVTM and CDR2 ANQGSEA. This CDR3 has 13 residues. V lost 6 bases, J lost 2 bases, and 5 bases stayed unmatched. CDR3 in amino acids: CSVRGQNTDTQYF. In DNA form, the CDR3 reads TGCAGCGTGAGGGGGCAGAACACAGATACGCAGTATTTT.

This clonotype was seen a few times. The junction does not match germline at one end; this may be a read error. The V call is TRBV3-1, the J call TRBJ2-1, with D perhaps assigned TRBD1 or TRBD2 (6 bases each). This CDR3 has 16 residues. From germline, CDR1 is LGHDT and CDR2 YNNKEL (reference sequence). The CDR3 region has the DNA TGTGCCAGCAGCCAAGATGGAGGGGGGTCCTACGATGAGCAGTTCTTC. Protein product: CASSQDGGGSYDEQFF.

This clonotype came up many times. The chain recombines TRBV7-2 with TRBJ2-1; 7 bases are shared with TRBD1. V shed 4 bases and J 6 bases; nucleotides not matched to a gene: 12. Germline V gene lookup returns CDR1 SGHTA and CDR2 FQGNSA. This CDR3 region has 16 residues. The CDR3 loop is CASSWATTGSSNEQFF. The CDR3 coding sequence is TGTGCCAGCAGCTGGGCGACGACAGGGAGTTCCAATGAGCAGTTCTTC.

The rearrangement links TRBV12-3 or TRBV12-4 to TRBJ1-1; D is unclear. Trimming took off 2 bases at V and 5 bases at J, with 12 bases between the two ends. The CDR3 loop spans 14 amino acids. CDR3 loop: CASSLLIEETEAFF. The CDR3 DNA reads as TGTGCCAGCAGTTTATTAATTGAAGAGACTGAAGCTTTCTTT.

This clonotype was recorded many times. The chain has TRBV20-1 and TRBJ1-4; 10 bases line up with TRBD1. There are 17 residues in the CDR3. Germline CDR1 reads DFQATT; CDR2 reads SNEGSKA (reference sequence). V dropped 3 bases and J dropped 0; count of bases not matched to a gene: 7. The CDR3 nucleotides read TGCAGTGCTAGCCCATTGGACAGGGGGGCAACTAATGAAAAACTGTTTTTT. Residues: CSASPLDRGATNEKLFF.

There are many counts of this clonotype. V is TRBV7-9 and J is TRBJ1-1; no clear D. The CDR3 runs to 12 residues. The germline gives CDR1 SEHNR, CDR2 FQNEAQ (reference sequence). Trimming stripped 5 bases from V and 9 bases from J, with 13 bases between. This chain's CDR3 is CASSPLEGKAFF. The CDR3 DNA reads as TGTGCCAGCAGCCCACTGGAAGGGAAAGCTTTCTTT. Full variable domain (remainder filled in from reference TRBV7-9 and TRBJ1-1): DTGVSQNPRHKITKRGQNVTFRCDPISEHNRLYWYRQTLGQGPEFLTYFQNEAQLEKSRLLSDRFSAERPKGSFSTLEIQRTEQGDSAMYLCASSPLEGKAFFGQGTRLTVV.

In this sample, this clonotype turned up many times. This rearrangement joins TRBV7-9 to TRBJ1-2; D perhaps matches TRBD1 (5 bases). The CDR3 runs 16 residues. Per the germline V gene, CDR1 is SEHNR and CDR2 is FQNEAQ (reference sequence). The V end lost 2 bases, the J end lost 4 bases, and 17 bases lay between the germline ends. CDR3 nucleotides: TGTGCCAGCAGCTTAAATTTCAGGGACTCTTTCTATGGCTACACCTTC. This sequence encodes CASSLNFRDSFYGYTF.

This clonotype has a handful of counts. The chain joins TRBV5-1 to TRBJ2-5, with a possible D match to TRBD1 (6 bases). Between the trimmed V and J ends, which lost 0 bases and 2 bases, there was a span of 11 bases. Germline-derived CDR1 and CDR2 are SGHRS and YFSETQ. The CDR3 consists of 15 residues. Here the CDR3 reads CASSLAFTGQETQYF. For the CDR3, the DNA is TGCGCCAGCAGCTTGGCTTTCACAGGGCAAGAGACCCAGTACTTC.

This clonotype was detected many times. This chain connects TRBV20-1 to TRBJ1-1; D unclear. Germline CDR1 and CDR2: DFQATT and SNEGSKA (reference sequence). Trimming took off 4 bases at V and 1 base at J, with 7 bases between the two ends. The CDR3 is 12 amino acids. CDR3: CSANQANTEAFF. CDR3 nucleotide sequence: TGCAGTGCTAACCAGGCGAACACTGAAGCTTTCTTT.

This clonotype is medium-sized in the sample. The CDR3 region has the DNA TGTGCCAGCAGCGGGACCCCCGCCGATACGCAGTATTTT. Translating it yields CASSGTPADTQYF. The rearrangement uses TRBV7-3 and TRBJ2-3; TRBD1 or TRBD2 may be the D gene (5 bases each). Trimming cost V 5 bases and J 6 bases, with 12 bases left between them. The CDR3 consists of 13 residues. Germline V lookup: CDR1 SGHTA, CDR2 FQGTGA.

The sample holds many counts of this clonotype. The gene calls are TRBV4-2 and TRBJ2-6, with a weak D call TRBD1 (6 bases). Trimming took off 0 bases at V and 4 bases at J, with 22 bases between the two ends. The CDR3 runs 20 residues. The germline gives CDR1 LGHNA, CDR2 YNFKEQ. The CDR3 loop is CASSQDPQKTTGTGANVLTF. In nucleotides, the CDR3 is TGTGCCAGCAGCCAAGATCCTCAAAAGACTACAGGGACCGGGGCCAACGTCCTGACTTTC.

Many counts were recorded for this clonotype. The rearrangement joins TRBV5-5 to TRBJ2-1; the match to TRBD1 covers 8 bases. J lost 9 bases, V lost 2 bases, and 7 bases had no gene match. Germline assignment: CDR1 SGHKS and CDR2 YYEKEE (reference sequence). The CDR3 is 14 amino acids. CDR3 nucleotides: TGTGCCAGCAGCTTCCGGACAGGGAAAGGTGAGCAGTTCTTC. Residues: CASSFRTGKGEQFF. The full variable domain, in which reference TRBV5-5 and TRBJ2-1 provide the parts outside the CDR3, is DAGVTQSPTHLIKTRGQQVTLRCSPISGHKSVSWYQQVLGQGPQFIFQYYEKEERGRGNFPDRFSARQFPNYSSELNVNALLLGDSALYLCASSFRTGKGEQFFGPGTRLTVL.